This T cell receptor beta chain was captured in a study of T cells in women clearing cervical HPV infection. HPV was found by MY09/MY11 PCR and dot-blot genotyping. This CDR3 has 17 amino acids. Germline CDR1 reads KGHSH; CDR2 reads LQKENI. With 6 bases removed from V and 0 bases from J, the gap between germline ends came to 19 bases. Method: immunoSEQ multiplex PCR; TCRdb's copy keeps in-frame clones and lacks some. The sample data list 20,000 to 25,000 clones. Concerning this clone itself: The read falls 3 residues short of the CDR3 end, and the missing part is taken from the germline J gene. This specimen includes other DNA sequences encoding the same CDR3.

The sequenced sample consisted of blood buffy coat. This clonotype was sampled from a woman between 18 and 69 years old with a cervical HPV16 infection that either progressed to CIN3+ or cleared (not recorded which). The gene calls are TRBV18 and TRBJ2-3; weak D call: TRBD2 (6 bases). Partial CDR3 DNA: TGTGCCAGCTCCCCCCCCTATTCCGGACTAAGCACAGATACG. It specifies CASSPPYSGLSTDT. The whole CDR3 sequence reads CASSPPYSGLSTDTQYF.